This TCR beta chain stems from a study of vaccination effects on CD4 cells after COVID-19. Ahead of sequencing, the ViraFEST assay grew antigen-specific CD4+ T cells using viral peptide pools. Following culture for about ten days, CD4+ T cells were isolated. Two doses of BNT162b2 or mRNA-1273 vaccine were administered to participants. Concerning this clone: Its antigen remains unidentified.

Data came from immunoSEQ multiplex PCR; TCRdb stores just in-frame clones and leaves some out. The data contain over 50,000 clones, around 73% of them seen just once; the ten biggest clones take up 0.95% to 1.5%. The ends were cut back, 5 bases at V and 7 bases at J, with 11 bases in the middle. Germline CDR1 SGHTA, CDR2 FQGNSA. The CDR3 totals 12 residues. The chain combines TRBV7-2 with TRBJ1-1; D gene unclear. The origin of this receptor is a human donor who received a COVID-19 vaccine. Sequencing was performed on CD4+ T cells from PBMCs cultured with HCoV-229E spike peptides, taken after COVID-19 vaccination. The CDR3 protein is CASSGQRNEAFF. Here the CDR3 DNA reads TGTGCCAGCAGCGGCCAACGGAATGAAGCTTTCTTT.